Each of the 9 T cell receptor beta chains below was sequenced from the same sample in a study of radiation and T cells in renal cell carcinoma. Regarding time point: baseline pretreatment blood. Treatment meaning: 15 Gy SBRT to primary tumor, nephrectomy 4 weeks later. Assay: immunoSEQ multiplex PCR; the TCRdb copy retains only in-frame clones and omits some. This sample has around 46,000 clones, with approximately 83% found just once. The specimen comprised blood, sampled from a patient whose treatment included radiotherapy and nephrectomy. The receptors originated from a woman in her 70s with renal cell carcinoma.

J is TRBJ1-5 and V is TRBV7-9, with unresolved D. The CDR3 has 13 amino acids. Germline-derived CDR1 and CDR2 are SEHNR and FQNEAQ (reference sequence). Trimming stripped 1 base from V and 7 bases from J, with 8 bases between. The chain's CDR3 is CASSLDGRQPQHF. The CDR3 bases are TGTGCCAGCAGCTTAGACGGGAGGCAGCCCCAGCATTTT. Combining the CDR3 with reference TRBV7-9 and TRBJ1-5 gives the whole variable domain DTGVSQNPRHKITKRGQNVTFRCDPISEHNRLYWYRQTLGQGPEFLTYFQNEAQLEKSRLLSDRFSAERPKGSFSTLEIQRTEQGDSAMYLCASSLDGRQPQHFGDGTRLSIL.

This clone was recorded a few times. The gene calls are TRBV5-1 and TRBJ1-2, with 8 bases that match TRBD1. V trimming: 0 bases; J trimming: 8 bases; junction bases outside the gene matches: 15. Germline assignment: CDR1 SGHRS and CDR2 YFSETQ. CDR3 size: 17 residues. CDR3 DNA: TGCGCCAGCAGCTTGGACGTCAGGGGGCGCAGAAACGGAGGCTACACCTTC. It encodes CASSLDVRGRRNGGYTF.

The CDR3 DNA sequence: TGCGCCAGCAGCCAAGAGAATGAGCAGTTCTTC. It translates to CASSQENEQFF. This chain uses TRBV4-3 with TRBJ2-1; D is undetermined. V lost 0 bases, J lost 7 bases, and 1 base lay in between. The CDR3 loop spans 11 amino acids. Germline V CDR1 and CDR2: LGHNA, YSLEER.

This clone was detected only a few times. J is TRBJ1-4 and V is TRBV9; 7 bases fit TRBD1. This CDR3 has 14 residues. The trim removed 0 bases at V and 8 bases at J, leaving 4 bases unmatched. CDR1 and CDR2 from the germline V gene are SGDLS and YYNGEE. In nucleotides, the CDR3 is TGTGCCAGCAGCGTAGGACAGGGCACGGAAAAACTGTTTTTT. Its translation is CASSVGQGTEKLFF.

This clone was seen only once. The V call is TRBV19, the J call TRBJ2-5, with D possibly TRBD2 on 5 matching bases. Trimming took off 10 bases at V and 4 bases at J, with 13 bases between the two ends. There are 12 residues in the CDR3. In germline, CDR1 is LNHDA, CDR2 SQIVND (reference sequence). The CDR3 loop reads CATRDRGETQYF. The DNA for the CDR3 is TGTGCCACCCGAGACCGGGGAGAGACCCAGTACTTC.

V gene TRBV4-1 combines with J gene TRBJ1-3; D unresolved. The CDR3 spans 13 residues. Germline assignment: CDR1 MGHRA and CDR2 YSYEKL. The V and J ends lost 0 bases and 4 bases respectively, with 4 bases between them. CDR3 sequence: CASSQEEGNTIYF. The CDR3 DNA is TGCGCCAGCAGCCAAGAGGAGGGAAACACCATATATTTT.

The J gene is TRBJ1-1, the V gene TRBV6-1; D unclear. The CDR3 runs to 14 residues. The V gene's germline CDR1 is MNHNS and CDR2 SASEGT. V shed 0 bases and J shed 7 bases, with 12 bases lying between them. The CDR3 spells CASSEAYKGGEAFF. CDR3 nucleotide sequence: TGTGCCAGCAGTGAAGCGTATAAAGGAGGTGAAGCTTTCTTT.

This clone has only a few counts. This chain joins TRBV7-2 and TRBJ1-1; no firm D call. The germline V and J ends were trimmed by 7 bases and 2 bases, with 20 bases remaining between them. CDR1 is SGHTA and CDR2 is FQGNSA in the germline V gene. This CDR3 is built from 16 residues. The CDR3: CASIPPNRRGNTEAFF. Here the CDR3 DNA reads TGTGCCAGCATCCCTCCGAATCGTCGGGGTAACACTGAAGCTTTCTTT.

The CDR3 DNA follows: TGCAGCGTCCGGAAGGGTACGAACACTGAAGCTTTCTTT. This gives the protein CSVRKGTNTEAFF. The chain combines TRBV29-1 with TRBJ1-1; no clear D gene. Between the trimmed V and J ends, which lost 6 bases and 1 base, there was a span of 12 bases. Germline CDR1 reads SQVTM; CDR2 reads ANQGSEA. This CDR3 has 13 amino acids. Supplemented by reference TRBV29-1 and TRBJ1-1, the full variable domain reads SAVISQKPSRDICQRGTSLTIQCQVDSQVTMMFWYRQQPGQSLTLIATANQGSEATYESGFVIDKFPISRPNLTFSTLTVSNMSPEDSSIYLCSVRKGTNTEAFFGQGTRLTVV.